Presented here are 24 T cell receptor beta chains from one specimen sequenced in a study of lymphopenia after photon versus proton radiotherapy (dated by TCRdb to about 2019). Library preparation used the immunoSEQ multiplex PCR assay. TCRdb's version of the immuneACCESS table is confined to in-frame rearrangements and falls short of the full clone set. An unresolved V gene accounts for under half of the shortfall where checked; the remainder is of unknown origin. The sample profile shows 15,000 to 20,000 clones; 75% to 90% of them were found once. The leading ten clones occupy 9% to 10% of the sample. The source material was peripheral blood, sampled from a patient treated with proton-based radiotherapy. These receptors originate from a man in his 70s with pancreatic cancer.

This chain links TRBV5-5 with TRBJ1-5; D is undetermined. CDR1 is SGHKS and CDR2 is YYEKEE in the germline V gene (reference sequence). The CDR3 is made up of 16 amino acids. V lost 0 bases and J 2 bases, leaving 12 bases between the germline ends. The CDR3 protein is CASSLVAGVGNQPQHF. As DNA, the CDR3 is TGTGCCAGCAGCTTGGTGGCCGGGGTTGGCAATCAGCCCCAGCATTTT.

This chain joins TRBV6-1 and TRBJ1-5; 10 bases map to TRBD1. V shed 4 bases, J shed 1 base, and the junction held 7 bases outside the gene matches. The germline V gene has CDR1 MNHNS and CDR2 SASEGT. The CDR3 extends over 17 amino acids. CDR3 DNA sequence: TGTGCCAGCAGTGGGACAGGGGGATTGGTAAGCAATCAGCCCCAGCATTTT. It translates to CASSGTGGLVSNQPQHF.

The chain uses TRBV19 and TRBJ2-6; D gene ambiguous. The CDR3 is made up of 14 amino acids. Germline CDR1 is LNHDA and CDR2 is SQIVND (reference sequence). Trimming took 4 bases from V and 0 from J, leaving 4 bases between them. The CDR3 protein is CASSTYSGANVLTF. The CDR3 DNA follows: TGTGCCAGTAGTACTTACTCTGGGGCCAACGTCCTGACTTTC.

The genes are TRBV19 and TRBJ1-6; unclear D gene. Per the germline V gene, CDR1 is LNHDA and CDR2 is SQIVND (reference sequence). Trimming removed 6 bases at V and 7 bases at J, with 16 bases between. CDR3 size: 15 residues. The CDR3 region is CASSASGRMNSPLHF. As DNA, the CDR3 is TGTGCCAGTAGCGCCTCGGGCCGTATGAATTCACCCCTCCACTTT. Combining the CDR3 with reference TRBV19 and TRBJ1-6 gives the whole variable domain DGGITQSPKYLFRKEGQNVTLSCEQNLNHDAMYWYRQDPGQGLRLIYYSQIVNDFQKGDIAEGYSVSREKKESFPLTVTSAQKNPTAFYLCASSASGRMNSPLHFGNGTRLTVT.

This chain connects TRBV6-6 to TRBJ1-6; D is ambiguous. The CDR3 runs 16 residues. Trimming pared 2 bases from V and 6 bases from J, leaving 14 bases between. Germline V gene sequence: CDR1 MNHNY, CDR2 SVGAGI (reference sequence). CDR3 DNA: TGTGCCAGCAGTTACGGTGGTCCTTTGATTAATTCACCCCTCCACTTT. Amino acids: CASSYGGPLINSPLHF.

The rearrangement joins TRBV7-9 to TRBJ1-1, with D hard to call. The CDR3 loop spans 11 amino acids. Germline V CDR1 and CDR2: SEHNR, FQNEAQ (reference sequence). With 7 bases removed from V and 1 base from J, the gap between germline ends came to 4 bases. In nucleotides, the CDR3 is TGTGCCAGCACTCAGAACACTGAAGCTTTCTTT. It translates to CASTQNTEAFF.

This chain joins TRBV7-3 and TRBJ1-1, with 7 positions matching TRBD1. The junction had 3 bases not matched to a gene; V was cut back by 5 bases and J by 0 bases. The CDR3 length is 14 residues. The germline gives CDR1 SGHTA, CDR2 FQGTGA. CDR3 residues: CASSEGQVNTEAFF. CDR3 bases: TGTGCCAGCAGCGAAGGACAGGTGAACACTGAAGCTTTCTTT.

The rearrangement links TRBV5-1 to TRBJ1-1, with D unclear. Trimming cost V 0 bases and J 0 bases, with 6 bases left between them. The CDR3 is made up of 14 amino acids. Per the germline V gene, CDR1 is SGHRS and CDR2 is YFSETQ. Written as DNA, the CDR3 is TGCGCCAGCAGCTTGGGAGAGTTGAACACTGAAGCTTTCTTT. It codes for CASSLGELNTEAFF. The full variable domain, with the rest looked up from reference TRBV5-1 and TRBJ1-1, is KAGVTQTPRYLIKTRGQQVTLSCSPISGHRSVSWYQQTPGQGLQFLFEYFSETQRNKGNFPGRFSGRQFSNSRSEMNVSTLELGDSALYLCASSLGELNTEAFFGQGTRLTVV.

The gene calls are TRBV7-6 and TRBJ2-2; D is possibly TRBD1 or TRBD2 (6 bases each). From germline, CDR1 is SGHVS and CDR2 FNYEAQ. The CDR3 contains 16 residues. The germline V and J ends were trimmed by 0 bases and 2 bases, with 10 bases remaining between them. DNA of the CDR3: TGTGCCAGCAGCTTAGCGGGGGGACATAACACCGGGGAGCTGTTTTTT. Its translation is CASSLAGGHNTGELFF.

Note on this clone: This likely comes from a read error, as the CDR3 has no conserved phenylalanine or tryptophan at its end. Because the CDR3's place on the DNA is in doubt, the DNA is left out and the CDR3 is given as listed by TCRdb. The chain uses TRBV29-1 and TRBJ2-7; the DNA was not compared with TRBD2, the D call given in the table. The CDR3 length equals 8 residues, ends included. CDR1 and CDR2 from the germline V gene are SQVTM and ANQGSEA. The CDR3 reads CSVGLGMA.

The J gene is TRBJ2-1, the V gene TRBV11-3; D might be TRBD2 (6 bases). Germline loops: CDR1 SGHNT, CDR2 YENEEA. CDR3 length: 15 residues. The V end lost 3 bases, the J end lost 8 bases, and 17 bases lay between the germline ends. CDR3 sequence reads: CASSLAGSWGHEQFF. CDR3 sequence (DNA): TGTGCCAGCAGCTTGGCCGGGAGCTGGGGCCATGAGCAGTTCTTC.

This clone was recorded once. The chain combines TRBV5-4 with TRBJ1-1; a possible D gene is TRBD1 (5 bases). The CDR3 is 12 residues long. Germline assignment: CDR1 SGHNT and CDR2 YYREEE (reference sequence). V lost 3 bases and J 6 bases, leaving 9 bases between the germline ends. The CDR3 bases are TGTGCCAGCAGCTCTCAGGGTCCTGAAGCTTTCTTT. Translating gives CASSSQGPEAFF.

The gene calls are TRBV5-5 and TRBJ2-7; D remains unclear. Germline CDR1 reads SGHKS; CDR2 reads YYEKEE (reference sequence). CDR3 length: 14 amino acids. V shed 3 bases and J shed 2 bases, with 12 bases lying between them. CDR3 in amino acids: CASSSLQKTYEQYF. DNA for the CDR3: TGTGCCAGCAGCTCCCTCCAAAAGACCTACGAGCAGTACTTC. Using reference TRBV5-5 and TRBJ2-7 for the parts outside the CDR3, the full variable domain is DAGVTQSPTHLIKTRGQQVTLRCSPISGHKSVSWYQQVLGQGPQFIFQYYEKEERGRGNFPDRFSARQFPNYSSELNVNALLLGDSALYLCASSSLQKTYEQYFGPGTRLTVT.

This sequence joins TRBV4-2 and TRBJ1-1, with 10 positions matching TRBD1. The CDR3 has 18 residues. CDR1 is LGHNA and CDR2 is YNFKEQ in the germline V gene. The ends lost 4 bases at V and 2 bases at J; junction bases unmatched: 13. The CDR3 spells CASSRRDRGPRDNTEAFF. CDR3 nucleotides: TGTGCCAGCAGCCGCCGGGACAGGGGACCCAGGGACAACACTGAAGCTTTCTTT.

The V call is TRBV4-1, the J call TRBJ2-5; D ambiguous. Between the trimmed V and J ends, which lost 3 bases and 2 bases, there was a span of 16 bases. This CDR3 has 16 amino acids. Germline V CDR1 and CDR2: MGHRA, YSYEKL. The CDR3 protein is CASSHPSRSLQETQYF. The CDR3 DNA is TGCGCCAGCAGCCACCCGTCTCGGAGCCTACAAGAGACCCAGTACTTC.

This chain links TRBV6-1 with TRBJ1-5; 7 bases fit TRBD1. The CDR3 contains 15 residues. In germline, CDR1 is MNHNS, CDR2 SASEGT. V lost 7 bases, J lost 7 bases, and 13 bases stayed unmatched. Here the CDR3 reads CASIDGTARRQPQHF. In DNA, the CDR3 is TGTGCCAGCATTGACGGGACAGCACGGCGGCAGCCCCAGCATTTT.

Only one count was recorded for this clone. The CDR3 protein is CAWMGWGAGYNEQFF. The CDR3 nucleotides read TGTGCCTGGATGGGTTGGGGGGCAGGCTACAATGAGCAGTTCTTC. The chain is built from TRBV30 and TRBJ2-1; D might be TRBD1 or TRBD2, each matching 6 bases. V lost 4 bases and J 3 bases, leaving 16 bases between the germline ends. Germline CDR1 is GTSNPN and CDR2 is SVGIG (reference sequence). This CDR3 comprises 15 residues.

CDR3 coding DNA: TGTGCCAGTAGTGACAGTGGAGATACGCAGTATTTT. Amino acids: CASSDSGDTQYF. The rearrangement joins TRBV19 to TRBJ2-3; D perhaps matches TRBD1 (5 bases). The CDR3 covers 12 residues. Germline V gene lookup returns CDR1 LNHDA and CDR2 SQIVND (reference sequence). With 5 bases removed from V and 5 bases from J, the gap between germline ends came to 8 bases. Together with reference TRBV19 and TRBJ2-3, the CDR3 gives the full variable domain: DGGITQSPKYLFRKEGQNVTLSCEQNLNHDAMYWYRQDPGQGLRLIYYSQIVNDFQKGDIAEGYSVSREKKESFPLTVTSAQKNPTAFYLCASSDSGDTQYFGPGTRLTVL.

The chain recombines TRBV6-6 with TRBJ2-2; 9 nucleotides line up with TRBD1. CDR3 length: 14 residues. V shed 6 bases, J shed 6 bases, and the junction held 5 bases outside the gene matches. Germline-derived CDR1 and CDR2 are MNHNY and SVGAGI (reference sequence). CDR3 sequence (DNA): TGTGCCAGCAGAGGGACAGGGCAGGCCGGGGAGCTGTTTTTT. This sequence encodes CASRGTGQAGELFF.

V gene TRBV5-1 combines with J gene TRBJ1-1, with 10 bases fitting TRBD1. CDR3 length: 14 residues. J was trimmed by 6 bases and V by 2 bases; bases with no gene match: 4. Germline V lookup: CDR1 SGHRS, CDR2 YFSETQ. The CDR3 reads CASSFRQGAPEAFF. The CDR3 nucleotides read TGCGCCAGCAGCTTCAGACAGGGGGCCCCTGAAGCTTTCTTT.

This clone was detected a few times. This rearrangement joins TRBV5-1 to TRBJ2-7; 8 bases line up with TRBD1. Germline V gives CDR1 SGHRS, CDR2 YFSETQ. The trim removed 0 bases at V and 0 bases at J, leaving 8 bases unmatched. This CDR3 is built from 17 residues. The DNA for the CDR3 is TGCGCCAGCAGCTTGGTTCCGTTCGGGACAGGCTCCTACGAGCAGTACTTC. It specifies CASSLVPFGTGSYEQYF.

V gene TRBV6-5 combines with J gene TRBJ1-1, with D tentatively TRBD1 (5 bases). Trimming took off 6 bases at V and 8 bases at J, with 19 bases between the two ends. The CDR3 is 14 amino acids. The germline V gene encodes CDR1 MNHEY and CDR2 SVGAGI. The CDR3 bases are TGTGCCAGCAGCCCACTAGGGGTGAGGTCAGAAGCTTTCTTT. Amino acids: CASSPLGVRSEAFF.

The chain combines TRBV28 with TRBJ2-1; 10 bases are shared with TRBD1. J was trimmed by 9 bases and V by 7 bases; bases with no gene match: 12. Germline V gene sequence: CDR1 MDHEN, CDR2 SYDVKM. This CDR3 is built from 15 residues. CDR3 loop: CASTSRQGASAEQFF. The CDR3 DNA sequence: TGTGCCAGCACCTCAAGACAGGGGGCATCGGCTGAGCAGTTCTTC.

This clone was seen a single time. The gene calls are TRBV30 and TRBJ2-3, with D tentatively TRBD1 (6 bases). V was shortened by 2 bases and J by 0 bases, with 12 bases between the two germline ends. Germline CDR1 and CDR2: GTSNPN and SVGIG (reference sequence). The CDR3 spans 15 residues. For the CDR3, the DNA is TGTGCCTGGAGTTTACAGGGATCTAGCACAGATACGCAGTATTTT. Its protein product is CAWSLQGSSTDTQYF. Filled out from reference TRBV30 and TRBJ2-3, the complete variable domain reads SQTIHQWPATLVQPVGSPLSLECTVEGTSNPNLYWYRQAAGRGLQLLFYSVGIGQISSEVPQNLSASRPQDRQFILSSKKLLLSDSGFYLCAWSLQGSSTDTQYFGPGTRLTVL.